Following are 17 T cell receptor beta chains from one sample sequenced in a study of radiotherapy plus CTLA-4 blockade in lung cancer. Produced via immunoSEQ multiplex PCR; TCRdb's table is partial and in-frame only. The table shows tens of thousands of clones, with roughly 73% occurring only once. Here the sequenced sample was peripheral blood, taken from a patient treated with radiotherapy plus ipilimumab. These receptors all stem from a human donor with non-small cell lung cancer who had a complete response to radiotherapy plus ipilimumab.

This chain uses TRBV19 with TRBJ1-6; a weak D match, TRBD1 (5 bases). Trimming removed 8 bases at V and 7 bases at J, with 12 bases between. This CDR3 has 13 residues. The germline CDR1 and CDR2 sequences are LNHDA and SQIVND (reference sequence). The CDR3 nucleotides are TGTGCCAGTTCGGCGCCAGGGAATTCACCCCTCCACTTT. Its protein product is CASSAPGNSPLHF.

The gene calls are TRBV6-5 and TRBJ2-7; tentative D call: TRBD2 (6 bases). Trimming took 0 bases from V and 2 from J, leaving 11 bases between them. Germline loops: CDR1 MNHEY, CDR2 SVGAGI. The CDR3 has 15 amino acids. In DNA form, the CDR3 reads TGTGCCAGCAGTTACTCCGGGGACTTAGCCTACGAGCAGTACTTC. Residues: CASSYSGDLAYEQYF.

The chain combines TRBV10-3 with TRBJ2-1, with D possibly matching TRBD2 (7 bases). The V and J ends lost 5 bases and 5 bases respectively, with 16 bases between them. The length of the CDR3 is 15 residues. In germline, CDR1 is ENHRY, CDR2 SYGVKD. CDR3 DNA: TGTGCCATCAGTAAAGGGGGAGGGAGTAACAATGAGCAGTTCTTC. This codes for CAISKGGGSNNEQFF.

This chain links TRBV2 with TRBJ2-1; D possibly corresponds to TRBD1 (5 bases). This CDR3 is 17 amino acids long. Germline CDR1 is SNHLY and CDR2 is FYNNEI. V was cut by 3 bases and J by 0 bases, with 15 bases left in between. CDR3 bases: TGTGCCAGCAGTGATGCTGAGACAGTGACCTCCTACAATGAGCAGTTCTTC. It is translated as CASSDAETVTSYNEQFF.

The CDR3 DNA is TGTGCCAGCAGTGAGGTAGGGGCCAGGAAGGCTTTCTTT. It codes for CASSEVGARKAFF. V is TRBV2 and J is TRBJ1-1; D is perhaps TRBD1 (5 bases). This CDR3 region has 13 residues. CDR1 is SNHLY, CDR2 FYNNEI, per germline. Trimming cost V 3 bases and J 11 bases, with 16 bases left between them.

The chain joins TRBV13 to TRBJ2-2; D not certain. The germline V and J ends were trimmed by 5 bases and 0 bases, with 7 bases remaining between them. The CDR3 runs 14 residues. Germline loops: CDR1 PRHDT, CDR2 FYEKMQ (reference sequence). Here the CDR3 reads CASSATTNTGELFF. DNA of the CDR3: TGTGCCAGCAGCGCTACTACGAACACCGGGGAGCTGTTTTTT.

The chain couples TRBV11-2 to TRBJ1-2; D call uncertain. The germline gives CDR1 SGHAT, CDR2 FQNNGV. The CDR3 totals 12 residues. Trimming shortened V by 5 bases and J by 10 bases, and 14 bases separated the two germline ends. The CDR3 region has the DNA TGTGCCAGCAGCCCCGCGGGCGGAGCCTACACCTTC. It yields the protein CASSPAGGAYTF.

The rearrangement links TRBV7-2 to TRBJ2-7, with TRBD2 identical over 11 bases. The CDR3 is 14 residues long. J was trimmed by 5 bases and V by 6 bases; bases with no gene match: 6. Germline CDR1 reads SGHTA; CDR2 reads FQGNSA. This CDR3 is CASRRLAGTNEQYF. The CDR3 bases are TGTGCCAGCAGGCGACTAGCGGGGACTAACGAGCAGTACTTC.

The V gene is TRBV11-2, the J gene TRBJ1-5; perhaps TRBD1 as D (6 bases). The germline gives CDR1 SGHAT, CDR2 FQNNGV. The length of the CDR3 is 11 residues. The germline V and J ends were trimmed by 11 bases and 8 bases, with 13 bases remaining between them. This CDR3 reads CAGGGGEPQHF. DNA of the CDR3: TGTGCCGGCGGGGGCGGGGAGCCCCAGCATTTT. Drawing the rest from reference TRBV11-2 and TRBJ1-5, the complete variable domain is EAGVAQSPRYKIIEKRQSVAFWCNPISGHATLYWYQQILGQGPKLLIQFQNNGVVDDSQLPKDRFSAERLKGVDSTLKIQPAKLEDSAVYLCAGGGGEPQHFGDGTRLSIL.

There are a few counts of this clone. V is TRBV6-5 and J is TRBJ1-1; TRBD1 matches 7 bases. CDR1 and CDR2 from the germline V gene are MNHEY and SVGAGI. This CDR3 region has 15 residues. Trimming at V came to 4 bases and at J to 0 bases, leaving 5 bases not matched to a gene. In DNA form, the CDR3 reads TGTGCCAGCAGTTTAGGGGACAGATTGAACACTGAAGCTTTCTTT. Translating gives CASSLGDRLNTEAFF.

This clone has just one count. This sequence joins TRBV4-3 and TRBJ2-6; no reliable D call. The V end was cut by 4 bases, the J end by 3 bases, with 10 bases between. CDR3 length: 15 residues. From germline, CDR1 is LGHNA and CDR2 YSLEER. This CDR3 is CASSPLFNGANVLTF. CDR3 bases: TGCGCCAGCAGCCCACTGTTCAATGGGGCCAACGTCCTGACTTTC.

This sequence joins TRBV28 and TRBJ2-1; 7 nucleotides align to TRBD2. CDR1 is MDHEN and CDR2 is SYDVKM in the germline V gene. The V gene end was trimmed by 3 bases and the J gene end by 6 bases; junction bases not matched to a gene: 8. The CDR3 is 15 residues long. CDR3 region: CASSFFQRGVNEQFF. In nucleotides, the CDR3 is TGTGCCAGCAGTTTCTTCCAGCGGGGAGTCAATGAGCAGTTCTTC.

Remarks on this clone: The junction differs from germline at one of its ends, possibly a read error. The V and J genes are TRBV27 and TRBJ2-2; 12 positions match TRBD2. The CDR3 consists of 17 residues. Looked up from germline, CDR1 is MNHEY and CDR2 is SMNVEV (reference sequence). CDR3 nucleotide sequence: TGTGCCACCAGTCACCTAGCGGGAGGGCCGAACACCGGGGAGCTGTTTTTT. It codes for CATSHLAGGPNTGELFF.

The chain carries TRBV29-1 and TRBJ2-3; 12 positions agree with TRBD2. With 7 bases clipped from V and 2 bases from J, the junction kept 10 bases outside the gene matches. Germline V lookup: CDR1 SQVTM, CDR2 ANQGSEA. The CDR3 has 16 amino acids. The CDR3 DNA follows: TGCAGCGCCGCCCGGACTAGCGGGATTACCACAGATACGCAGTATTTT. Protein product: CSAARTSGITTDTQYF.

Here the CDR3 DNA reads TGCGCCAGCAGCTTGGGGTCGGGACAGGCGAATCAGCCCCAGCATTTT. Amino acid sequence: CASSLGSGQANQPQHF. The chain combines TRBV5-1 with TRBJ1-5, with 8 bases aligning to TRBD1. Germline CDR1 reads SGHRS; CDR2 reads YFSETQ. The CDR3 length is 16 residues. J gave up 4 bases and V 0 bases, and 6 bases lay outside the gene matches.

This chain uses TRBV7-2 with TRBJ2-7, with 8 bases lining up with TRBD2. V gave up 5 bases and J gave up 3 bases; unmatched junction bases: 9. This CDR3 has 15 amino acids. Germline CDR1 SGHTA, CDR2 FQGNSA. This CDR3 reads CASSPAGEPVYEQYF. The CDR3 nucleotides read TGTGCCAGCAGCCCAGCGGGGGAGCCGGTCTACGAGCAGTACTTC. The whole variable domain, remainder taken from reference TRBV7-2 and TRBJ2-7, is GAGVSQSPSNKVTEKGKDVELRCDPISGHTALYWYRQSLGQGLEFLIYFQGNSAPDKSGLPSDRFSAERTGGSVSTLTIQRTQQEDSAVYLCASSPAGEPVYEQYFGPGTRLTVT.

The rearrangement uses TRBV12-5 and TRBJ2-3, with D tentatively TRBD1 (5 bases). Germline V gene sequence: CDR1 LGHNT, CDR2 FRNRAP. The ends were cut back, 0 bases at V and 11 bases at J, with 9 bases in the middle. The CDR3 has 12 amino acids. CDR3 DNA sequence: TGTGCTAGTGGTTTGGTACTGCAGGGGCAGTATTTT. Its translation: CASGLVLQGQYF.